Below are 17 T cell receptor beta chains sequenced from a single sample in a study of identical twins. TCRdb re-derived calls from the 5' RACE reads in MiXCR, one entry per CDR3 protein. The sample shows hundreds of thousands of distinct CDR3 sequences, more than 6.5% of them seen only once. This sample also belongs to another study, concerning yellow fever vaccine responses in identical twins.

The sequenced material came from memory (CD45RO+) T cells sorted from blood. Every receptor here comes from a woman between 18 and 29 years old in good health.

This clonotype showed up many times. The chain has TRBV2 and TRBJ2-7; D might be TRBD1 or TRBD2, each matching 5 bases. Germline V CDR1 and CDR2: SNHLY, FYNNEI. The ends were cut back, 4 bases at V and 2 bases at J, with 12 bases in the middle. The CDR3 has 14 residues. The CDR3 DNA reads TGTGCCAGCAGTGGTGGGACCCACACCTACGAGCAGTACTTC. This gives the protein CASSGGTHTYEQYF.

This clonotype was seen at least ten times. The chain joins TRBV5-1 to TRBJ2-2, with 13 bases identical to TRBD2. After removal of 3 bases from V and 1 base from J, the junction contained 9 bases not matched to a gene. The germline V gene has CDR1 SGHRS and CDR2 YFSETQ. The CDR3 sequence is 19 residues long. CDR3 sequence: CASSSGTSGTSLNTGELFF. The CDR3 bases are TGCGCCAGCAGCTCAGGGACTAGCGGGACCTCCTTGAACACCGGGGAGCTGTTTTTT.

CDR3 sequence (DNA): TGTGCCAGCAGCTTTGCGCTAATCTACGAGCAGTACTTC. It is translated as CASSFALIYEQYF. The chain employs TRBV5-5 and TRBJ2-7, with no clear D. V was cut by 2 bases and J by 3 bases, with 9 bases left in between. The CDR3 sequence is 13 residues long. Germline CDR1 is SGHKS and CDR2 is YYEKEE (reference sequence).

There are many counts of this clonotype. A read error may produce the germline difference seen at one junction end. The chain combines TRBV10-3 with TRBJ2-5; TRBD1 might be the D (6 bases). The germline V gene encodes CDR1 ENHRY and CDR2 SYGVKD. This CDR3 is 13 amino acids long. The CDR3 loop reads CAINENREETQYF. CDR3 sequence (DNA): TGTGCCATCAATGAGAACAGGGAAGAGACCCAGTACTTC.

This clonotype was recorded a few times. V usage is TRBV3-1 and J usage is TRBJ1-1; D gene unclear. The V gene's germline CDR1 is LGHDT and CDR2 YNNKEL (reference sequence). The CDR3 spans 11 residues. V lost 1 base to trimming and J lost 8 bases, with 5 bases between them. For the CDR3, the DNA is TGTGCCAGCAGCCAAGCCTCGGAAGCTTTCTTT. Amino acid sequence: CASSQASEAFF.

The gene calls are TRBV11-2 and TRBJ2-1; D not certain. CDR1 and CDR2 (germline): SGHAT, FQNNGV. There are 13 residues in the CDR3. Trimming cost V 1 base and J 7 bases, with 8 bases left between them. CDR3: CASSLGVQNEQFF. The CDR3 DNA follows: TGTGCCAGCAGCTTAGGGGTACAAAATGAGCAGTTCTTC.

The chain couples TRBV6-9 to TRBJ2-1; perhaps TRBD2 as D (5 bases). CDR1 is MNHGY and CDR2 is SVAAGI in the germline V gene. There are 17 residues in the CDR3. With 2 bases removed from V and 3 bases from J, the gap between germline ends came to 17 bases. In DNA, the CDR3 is TGTGCCAGCAGTTATCGCGGACTCAGCTGGAGCTACAATGAGCAGTTCTTC. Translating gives CASSYRGLSWSYNEQFF.

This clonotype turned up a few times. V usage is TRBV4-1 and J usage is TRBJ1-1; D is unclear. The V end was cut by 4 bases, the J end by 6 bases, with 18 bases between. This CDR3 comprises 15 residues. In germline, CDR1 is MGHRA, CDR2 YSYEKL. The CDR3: CASSPPGFNPAEAFF. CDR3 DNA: TGCGCCAGCAGCCCCCCTGGGTTCAACCCCGCTGAAGCTTTCTTT.

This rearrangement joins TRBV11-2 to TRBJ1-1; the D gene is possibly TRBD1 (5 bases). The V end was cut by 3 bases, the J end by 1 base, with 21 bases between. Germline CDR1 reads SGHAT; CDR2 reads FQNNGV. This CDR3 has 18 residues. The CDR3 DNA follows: TGTGCCAGCAGCTTCAATCTCAGGATACAGGACTCGAACACTGAAGCTTTCTTT. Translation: CASSFNLRIQDSNTEAFF.

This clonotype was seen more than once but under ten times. The CDR3 DNA is TGTGCCACAAGACTAGCGGGAGGCCACGGGACCCAGTACTTC. It is translated as CATRLAGGHGTQYF. This sequence joins TRBV2 and TRBJ2-5; 13 nucleotides line up with TRBD2. After removal of 10 bases from V and 7 bases from J, the junction contained 9 bases not matched to a gene. The germline V gene encodes CDR1 SNHLY and CDR2 FYNNEI. CDR3 size: 14 residues.

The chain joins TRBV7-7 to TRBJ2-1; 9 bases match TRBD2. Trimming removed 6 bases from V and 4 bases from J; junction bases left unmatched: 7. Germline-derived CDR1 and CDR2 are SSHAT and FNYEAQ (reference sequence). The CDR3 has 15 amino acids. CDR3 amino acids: CASRRASGIYNEQFF. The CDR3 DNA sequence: TGTGCCAGCAGGAGGGCTAGCGGGATTTACAATGAGCAGTTCTTC.

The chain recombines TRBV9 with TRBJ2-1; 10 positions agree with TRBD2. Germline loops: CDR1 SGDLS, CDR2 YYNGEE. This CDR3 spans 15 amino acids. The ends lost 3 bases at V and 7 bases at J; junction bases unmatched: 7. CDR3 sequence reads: CASSGTSGAANEQFF. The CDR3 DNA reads TGTGCCAGCAGCGGAACTAGCGGGGCTGCGAATGAGCAGTTCTTC. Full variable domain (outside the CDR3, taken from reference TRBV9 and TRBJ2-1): DSGVTQTPKHLITATGQRVTLRCSPRSGDLSVYWYQQSLDQGLQFLIQYYNGEERAKGNILERFSAQQFPDLHSELNLSSLELGDSALYFCASSGTSGAANEQFFGPGTRLTVL.

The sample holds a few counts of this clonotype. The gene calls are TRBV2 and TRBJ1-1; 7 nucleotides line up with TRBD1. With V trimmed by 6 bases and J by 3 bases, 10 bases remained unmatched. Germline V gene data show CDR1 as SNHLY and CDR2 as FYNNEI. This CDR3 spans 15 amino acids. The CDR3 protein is CASRRGGSGDTEAFF. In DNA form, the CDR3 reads TGTGCCAGCAGAAGAGGGGGCTCGGGGGACACTGAAGCTTTCTTT.

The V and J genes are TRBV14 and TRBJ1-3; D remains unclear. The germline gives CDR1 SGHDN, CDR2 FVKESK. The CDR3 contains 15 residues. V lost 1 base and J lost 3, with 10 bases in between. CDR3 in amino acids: CASSQARAGGNTIYF. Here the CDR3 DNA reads TGTGCCAGCAGCCAAGCCCGGGCGGGTGGAAACACCATATATTTT.

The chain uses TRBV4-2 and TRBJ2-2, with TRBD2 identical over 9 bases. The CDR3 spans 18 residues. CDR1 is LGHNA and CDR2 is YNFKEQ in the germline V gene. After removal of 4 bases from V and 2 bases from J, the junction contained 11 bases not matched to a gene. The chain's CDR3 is CASSPMKVAGANTGELFF. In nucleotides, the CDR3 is TGTGCCAGCAGCCCCATGAAGGTAGCGGGGGCCAACACCGGGGAGCTGTTTTTT.

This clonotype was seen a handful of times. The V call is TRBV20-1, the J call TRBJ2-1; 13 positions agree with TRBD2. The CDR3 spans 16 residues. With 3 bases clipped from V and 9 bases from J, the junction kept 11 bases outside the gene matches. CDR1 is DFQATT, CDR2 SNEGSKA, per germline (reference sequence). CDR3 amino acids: CSASPLTSGGVGEQFF. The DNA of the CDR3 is TGCAGTGCTAGCCCTTTAACTAGCGGGGGGGTTGGTGAGCAGTTCTTC.

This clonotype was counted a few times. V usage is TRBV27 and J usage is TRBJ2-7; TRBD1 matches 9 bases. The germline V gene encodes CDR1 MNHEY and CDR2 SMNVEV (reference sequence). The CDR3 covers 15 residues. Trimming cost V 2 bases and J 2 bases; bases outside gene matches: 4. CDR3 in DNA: TGTGCCAGCAGTTTAATCGGGACAGGGCCCTACGAGCAGTACTTC. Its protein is CASSLIGTGPYEQYF.